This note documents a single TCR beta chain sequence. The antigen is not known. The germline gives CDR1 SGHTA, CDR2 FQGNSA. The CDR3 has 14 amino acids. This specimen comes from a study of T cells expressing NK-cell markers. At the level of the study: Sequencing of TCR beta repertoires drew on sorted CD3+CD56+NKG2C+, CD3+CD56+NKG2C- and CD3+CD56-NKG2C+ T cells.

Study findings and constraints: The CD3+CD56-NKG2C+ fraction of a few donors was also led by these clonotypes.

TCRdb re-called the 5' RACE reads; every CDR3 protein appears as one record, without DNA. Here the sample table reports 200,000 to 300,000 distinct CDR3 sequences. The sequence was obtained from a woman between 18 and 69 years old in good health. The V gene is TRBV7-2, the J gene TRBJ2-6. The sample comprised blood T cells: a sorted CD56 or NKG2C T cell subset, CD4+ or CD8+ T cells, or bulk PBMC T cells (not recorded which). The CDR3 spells CASSLSYRDNVLTF.